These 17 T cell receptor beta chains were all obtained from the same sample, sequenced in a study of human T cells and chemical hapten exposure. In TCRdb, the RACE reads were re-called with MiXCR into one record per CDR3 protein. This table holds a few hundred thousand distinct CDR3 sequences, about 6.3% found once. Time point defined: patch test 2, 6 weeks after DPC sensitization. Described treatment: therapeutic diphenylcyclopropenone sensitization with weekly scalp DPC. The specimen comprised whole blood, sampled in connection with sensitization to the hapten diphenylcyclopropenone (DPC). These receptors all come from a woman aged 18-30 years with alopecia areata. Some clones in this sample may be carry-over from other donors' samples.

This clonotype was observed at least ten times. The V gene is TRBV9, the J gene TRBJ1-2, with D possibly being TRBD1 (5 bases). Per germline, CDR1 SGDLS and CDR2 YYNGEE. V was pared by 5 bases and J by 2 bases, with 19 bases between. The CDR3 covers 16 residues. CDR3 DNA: TGTGCCAGCAGTGACGGTCGGGGGTTAGGGAACTATGGCTACACCTTC. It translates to CASSDGRGLGNYGYTF.

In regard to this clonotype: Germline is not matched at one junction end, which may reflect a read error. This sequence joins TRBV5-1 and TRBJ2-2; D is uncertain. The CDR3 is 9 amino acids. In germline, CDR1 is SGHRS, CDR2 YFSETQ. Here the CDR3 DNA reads TGCACCAGCACCGGGGAGCTGTTTTTT. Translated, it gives CTSTGELFF. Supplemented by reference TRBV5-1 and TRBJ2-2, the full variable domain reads KAGVTQTPRYLIKTRGQQVTLSCSPISGHRSVSWYQQTPGQGLQFLFEYFSETQRNKGNFPGRFSGRQFSNSRSEMNVSTLELGDSALYLCTSTGELFFGEGSRLTVL.

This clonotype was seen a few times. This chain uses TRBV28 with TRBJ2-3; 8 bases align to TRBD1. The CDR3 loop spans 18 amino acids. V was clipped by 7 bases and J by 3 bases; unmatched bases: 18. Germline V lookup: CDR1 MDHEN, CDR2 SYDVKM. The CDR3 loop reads CASTRTGKDLFMTDTQYF. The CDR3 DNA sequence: TGTGCCAGCACTCGGACAGGGAAGGATCTTTTTATGACAGATACGCAGTATTTT.

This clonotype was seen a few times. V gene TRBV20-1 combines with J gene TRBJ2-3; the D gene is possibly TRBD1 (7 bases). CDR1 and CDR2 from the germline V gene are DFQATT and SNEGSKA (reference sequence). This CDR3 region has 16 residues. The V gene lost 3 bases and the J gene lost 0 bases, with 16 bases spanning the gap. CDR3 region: CSARPGGPFSTDTQYF. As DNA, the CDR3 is TGCAGTGCTAGGCCAGGGGGGCCATTTAGCACAGATACGCAGTATTTT.

The CDR3 reads CASTPRRFSMNTEAFF. The CDR3 DNA is TGTGCCAGCACCCCGAGGCGGTTTTCAATGAACACTGAAGCTTTCTTT. This chain joins TRBV5-4 and TRBJ1-1; no firm D call. Germline V lookup: CDR1 SGHNT, CDR2 YYREEE (reference sequence). Trimming removed 6 bases from V and 0 bases from J, with 18 bases in between. The CDR3 sequence is 16 residues long.

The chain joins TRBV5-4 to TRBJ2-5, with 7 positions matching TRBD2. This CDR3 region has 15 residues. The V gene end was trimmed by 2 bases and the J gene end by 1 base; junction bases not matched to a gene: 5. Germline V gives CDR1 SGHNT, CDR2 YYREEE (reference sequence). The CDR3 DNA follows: TGTGCCAGCAGCTTAGCGGGGCCTACCCAAGAGACCCAGTACTTC. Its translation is CASSLAGPTQETQYF.

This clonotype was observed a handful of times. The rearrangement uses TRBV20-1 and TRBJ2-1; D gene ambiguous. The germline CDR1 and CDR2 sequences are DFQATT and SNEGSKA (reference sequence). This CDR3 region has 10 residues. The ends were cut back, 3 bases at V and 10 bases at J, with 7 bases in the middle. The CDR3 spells CSASQEEQFF. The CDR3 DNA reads TGCAGTGCTAGTCAGGAAGAGCAGTTCTTC.

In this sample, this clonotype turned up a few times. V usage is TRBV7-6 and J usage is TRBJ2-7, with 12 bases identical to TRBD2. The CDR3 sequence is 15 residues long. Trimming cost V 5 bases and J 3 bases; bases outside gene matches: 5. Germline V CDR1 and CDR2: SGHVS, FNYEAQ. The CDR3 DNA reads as TGTGCCAGCAGCCCCCTAGCGGGGGGGGTCTACGAGCAGTACTTC. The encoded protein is CASSPLAGGVYEQYF. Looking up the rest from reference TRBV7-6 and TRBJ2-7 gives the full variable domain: GAGVSQSPRYKVTKRGQDVALRCDPISGHVSLYWYRQALGQGPEFLTYFNYEAQQDKSGLPNDRFSAERPEGSISTLTIQRTEQRDSAMYRCASSPLAGGVYEQYFGPGTRLTVT.

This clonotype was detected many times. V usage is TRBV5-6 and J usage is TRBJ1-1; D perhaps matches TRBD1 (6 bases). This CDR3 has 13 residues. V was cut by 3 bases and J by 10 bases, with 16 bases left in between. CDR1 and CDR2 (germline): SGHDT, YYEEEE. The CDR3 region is CASSWGRGRVAFF. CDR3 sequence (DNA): TGTGCCAGCAGCTGGGGCAGGGGAAGGGTAGCTTTCTTT.

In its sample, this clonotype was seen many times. Here the CDR3 DNA reads TGTGCCAGCAGTTTTCAGGGGAATGAGCAGTTCTTC. Amino acids: CASSFQGNEQFF. The V call is TRBV5-6, the J call TRBJ2-1, with D possibly being TRBD1 (6 bases). The germline V gene has CDR1 SGHDT and CDR2 YYEEEE. Deletions cut 5 bases from V and 7 bases from J, with 10 bases between. The CDR3 has 12 amino acids.

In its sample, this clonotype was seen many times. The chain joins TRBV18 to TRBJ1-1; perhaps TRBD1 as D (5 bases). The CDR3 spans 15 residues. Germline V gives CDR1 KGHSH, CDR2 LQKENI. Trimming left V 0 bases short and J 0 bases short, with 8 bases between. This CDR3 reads CASSPPGTVNTEAFF. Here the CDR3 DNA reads TGTGCCAGCTCACCACCGGGGACGGTGAACACTGAAGCTTTCTTT.

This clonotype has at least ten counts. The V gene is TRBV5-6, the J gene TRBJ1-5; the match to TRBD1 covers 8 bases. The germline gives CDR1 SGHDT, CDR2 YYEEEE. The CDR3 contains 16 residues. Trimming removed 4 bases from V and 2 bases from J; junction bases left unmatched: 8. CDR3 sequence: CASSLFGQGGNQPQHF. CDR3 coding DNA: TGTGCCAGCAGCCTTTTCGGACAGGGAGGCAATCAGCCCCAGCATTTT.

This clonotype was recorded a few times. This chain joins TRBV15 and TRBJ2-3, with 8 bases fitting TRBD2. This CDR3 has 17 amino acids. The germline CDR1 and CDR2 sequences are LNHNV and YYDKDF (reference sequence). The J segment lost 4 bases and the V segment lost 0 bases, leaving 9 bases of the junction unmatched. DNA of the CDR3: TGTGCCACCAGCAGAGATCCCCGGGGGGGTCAGGCAGATACGCAGTATTTT. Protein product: CATSRDPRGGQADTQYF. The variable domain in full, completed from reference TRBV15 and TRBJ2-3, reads DAMVIQNPRYQVTQFGKPVTLSCSQTLNHNVMYWYQQKSSQAPKLLFHYYDKDFNNEADTPDNFQSRRPNTSFCFLDIRSPGLGDTAMYLCATSRDPRGGQADTQYFGPGTRLTVL.

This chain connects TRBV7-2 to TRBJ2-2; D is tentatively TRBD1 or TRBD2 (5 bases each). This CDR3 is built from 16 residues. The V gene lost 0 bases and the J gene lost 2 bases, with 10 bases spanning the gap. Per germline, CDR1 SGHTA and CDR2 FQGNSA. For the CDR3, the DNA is TGTGCCAGCAGCTTAGCGCCCGGGGCTAACACCGGGGAGCTGTTTTTT. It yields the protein CASSLAPGANTGELFF.

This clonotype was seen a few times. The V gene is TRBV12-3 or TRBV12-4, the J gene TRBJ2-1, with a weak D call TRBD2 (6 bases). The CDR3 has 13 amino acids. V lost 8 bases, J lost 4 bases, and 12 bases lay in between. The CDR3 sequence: CASLSGEYNEQFF. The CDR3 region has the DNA TGTGCCAGCTTATCGGGGGAGTACAATGAGCAGTTCTTC.

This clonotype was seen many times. CDR3 DNA: TGTGCCAGCACCTGGGGCCAGACCATTAATTCACCCCTCCACTTT. It is translated as CASTWGQTINSPLHF. This rearrangement joins TRBV7-9 to TRBJ1-6; D is perhaps TRBD1 (5 bases). The CDR3 has 15 amino acids. Germline V gene sequence: CDR1 SEHNR, CDR2 FQNEAQ (reference sequence). V lost 7 bases, J lost 6 bases, and 16 bases lay in between.

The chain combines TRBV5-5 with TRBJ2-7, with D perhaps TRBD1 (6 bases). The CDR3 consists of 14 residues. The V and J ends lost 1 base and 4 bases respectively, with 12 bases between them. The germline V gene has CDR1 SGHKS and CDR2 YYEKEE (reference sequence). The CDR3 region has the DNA TGTGCCAGCAGCTTGTCCCGGACAGAATACGAGCAGTACTTC. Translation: CASSLSRTEYEQYF.